This T cell receptor beta chain was recovered during a study of blood T cell repertoires in COVID-19. Assay: immunoSEQ multiplex PCR; the TCRdb copy retains only in-frame clones and omits some. The table includes approximately 76,000 clones, about 90% detected once. Germline CDR1 is LNHDA and CDR2 is SQIVND (reference sequence). Trimming removed 5 bases at V and 4 bases at J, with 17 bases between. There are 15 residues in the CDR3. Material for sequencing was peripheral blood. The chain employs TRBV19 and TRBJ1-1, with D maybe TRBD1 (6 bases). The TCR sequence derives from a human donor in a cohort sampled during active COVID-19. CDR3 in amino acids: CASSEDSSGFTEAFF. Here the CDR3 DNA reads TGTGCCAGTAGTGAGGACAGCAGTGGTTTCACTGAAGCTTTCTTT.